These 11 T cell receptor beta chains were all obtained from the same sample, sequenced in a study of blood T cell repertoires in COVID-19. Libraries were prepared by immunoSEQ multiplex PCR; TCRdb keeps only in-frame clonotypes and omits some of them. The table lists 72,000 or so clones, less than 85% of them singletons. The sample consisted of peripheral blood. The receptors stem from an elderly man with active COVID-19.

The V call is TRBV4-2, the J call TRBJ2-7, with TRBD2 identical over 8 bases. The length of the CDR3 is 17 residues. Trimming took 0 bases from V and 6 from J; bases not matched to a gene: 13. CDR1 is LGHNA, CDR2 YNFKEQ, per germline. The CDR3 nucleotides are TGTGCCAGCAGCCAAGATTTAGCGGGACTAGGGAGGGGCGAGCAGTACTTC. Its translation: CASSQDLAGLGRGEQYF.

V and J are TRBV7-9 and TRBJ1-2, with no clear D. V shed 0 bases and J shed 0 bases, with 5 bases lying between them. CDR1 is SEHNR, CDR2 FQNEAQ, per germline (reference sequence). This CDR3 contains 14 residues. The CDR3 loop is CASSLAAANYGYTF. CDR3 nucleotide sequence: TGTGCCAGCAGCTTAGCGGCCGCTAACTATGGCTACACCTTC.

This chain uses TRBV27 with TRBJ2-7; perhaps TRBD1 as D (5 bases). Per germline, CDR1 MNHEY and CDR2 SMNVEV (reference sequence). CDR3 size: 14 residues. V was cut by 3 bases and J by 0 bases, with 9 bases left in between. The CDR3 bases are TGTGCCAGCAGTTTGACAGTTGCCTCCTACGAGCAGTACTTC. It translates to CASSLTVASYEQYF.

V and J are TRBV19 and TRBJ1-5, with TRBD1 matching 10 bases. The germline V gene encodes CDR1 LNHDA and CDR2 SQIVND (reference sequence). V trimming: 5 bases; J trimming: 9 bases; junction bases outside the gene matches: 22. The CDR3 has 19 amino acids. In nucleotides, the CDR3 is TGTGCCAGTAGTGGGTCGGGACAGGGGTCGCTACGAGCCCTTCGGCCCCAGCATTTT. Amino acids: CASSGSGQGSLRALRPQHF.

This clone was counted between two and nine times. This rearrangement joins TRBV28 to TRBJ2-5, with 14 bases identical to TRBD2. This CDR3 is 17 amino acids long. In germline, CDR1 is MDHEN, CDR2 SYDVKM. After removal of 2 bases from V and 5 bases from J, the junction contained 7 bases not matched to a gene. CDR3 sequence: CASSLGPGLAGVETQYF. The CDR3 nucleotides are TGTGCCAGCAGTTTAGGCCCGGGACTAGCGGGAGTTGAGACCCAGTACTTC.

This chain connects TRBV14 to TRBJ1-1; 7 bases are a match to TRBD1. CDR3 length: 15 amino acids. Germline-derived CDR1 and CDR2 are SGHDN and FVKESK. After removal of 4 bases from V and 1 base from J, the junction contained 6 bases not matched to a gene. The CDR3 protein is CASSPGQQRNTEAFF. The CDR3 DNA sequence: TGTGCCAGCAGCCCGGGACAGCAAAGGAACACTGAAGCTTTCTTT. Full variable domain (missing parts from reference TRBV14 and TRBJ1-1): EAGVTQFPSHSVIEKGQTVTLRCDPISGHDNLYWYRRVMGKEIKFLLHFVKESKQDESGMPNNRFLAERTGGTYSTLKVQPAELEDSGVYFCASSPGQQRNTEAFFGQGTRLTVV.

This rearrangement joins TRBV2 to TRBJ1-5; 10 nucleotides line up with TRBD1. CDR1 is SNHLY and CDR2 is FYNNEI in the germline V gene. Trimming at V came to 6 bases and at J to 1 base, leaving 15 bases not matched to a gene. The CDR3 has 19 residues. CDR3 nucleotides: TGTGCCAGCAGCTTACCCGGGACAGGGGCCAATACAAGCAATCAGCCCCAGCATTTT. This gives the protein CASSLPGTGANTSNQPQHF.

The chain uses TRBV5-1 and TRBJ2-1, with 7 bases fitting TRBD1. This CDR3 region has 13 residues. After removal of 3 bases from V and 5 bases from J, the junction contained 2 bases not matched to a gene. The germline V gene encodes CDR1 SGHRS and CDR2 YFSETQ. The CDR3 region has the DNA TGCGCCAGCAGCTCACAGGGGAACAATGAGCAGTTCTTC. Translation: CASSSQGNNEQFF.

The gene calls are TRBV29-1 and TRBJ1-1; D is possibly TRBD1 (6 bases). V was cut by 7 bases and J by 0 bases, with 12 bases left in between. This CDR3 is 13 amino acids long. Germline loops: CDR1 SQVTM, CDR2 ANQGSEA. This CDR3 is CSARDTLNTEAFF. CDR3 DNA sequence: TGCAGCGCCCGGGACACCTTGAACACTGAAGCTTTCTTT. The full variable domain, in which reference TRBV29-1 and TRBJ1-1 provide the parts outside the CDR3, is SAVISQKPSRDICQRGTSLTIQCQVDSQVTMMFWYRQQPGQSLTLIATANQGSEATYESGFVIDKFPISRPNLTFSTLTVSNMSPEDSSIYLCSARDTLNTEAFFGQGTRLTVV.

The chain uses TRBV7-2 and TRBJ1-4; perhaps TRBD1 as D (6 bases). V was clipped by 5 bases and J by 5 bases, with 15 bases between them. The CDR3 is made up of 15 amino acids. Germline CDR1 and CDR2: SGHTA and FQGNSA. CDR3 in DNA: TGTGCCAGCAGCGGAGGACAGCTACAAAATGAAAAACTGTTTTTT. This codes for CASSGGQLQNEKLFF.

The V and J genes are TRBV5-6 and TRBJ2-7; D uncertain. Looked up from germline, CDR1 is SGHDT and CDR2 is YYEEEE. The ends were cut back, 1 base at V and 2 bases at J, with 7 bases in the middle. The CDR3 runs to 13 residues. The DNA for the CDR3 is TGTGCCAGCAGCTTGACAGCAACCTACGAGCAGTACTTC. This codes for CASSLTATYEQYF.